The clone carrying this T cell receptor beta chain was seen more than once but under ten times. Its antigen is as yet unknown. This specimen comes from a study of CD8 T cells in ankylosing spondylitis. Findings and limits, study-wide: Reported data indicate significant enrichment of disease-linked clones within matched ankylosing spondylitis synovial fluid. Peripheral blood samples showed relatively rare disease-linked clones, and these clones were CD8+. A TCR beta motif made of eight highly homologous variants seemed typical of ankylosing spondylitis blood.

TCRdb redid the calling of the 5' RACE reads with MiXCR, one entry per CDR3 protein. The table includes about 250,000 distinct CDR3 sequences, over 30% detected once. This clonotype originated in a male donor with ankylosing spondylitis or in good health (not recorded which). Sequencing was performed on blood, either unsorted or a sorted T cell fraction (not recorded which).

The CDR3 nucleotides are TGCAGTGGGGGACGGAATGAAGCTTTCTTT. Its translation is CSGGRNEAFF. The V and J genes are TRBV29-1 and TRBJ1-1; D might be TRBD1 (5 bases). The CDR3 sequence is 10 residues long. Germline CDR1 reads SQVTM; CDR2 reads ANQGSEA.